These 8 T cell receptor beta chains were sequenced from one sample in a study of human T cells and chemical hapten exposure. Time point meaning: pre-sensitization, week 0. Regarding treatment: therapeutic diphenylcyclopropenone sensitization with weekly scalp DPC. One entry per CDR3 protein results from TCRdb running MiXCR on the RACE reads. The table has about 77,000 distinct CDR3 sequences, roughly 15% seen once; the top ten hold 4.6%. Material: whole blood, obtained in connection with sensitization to the hapten diphenylcyclopropenone (DPC). The receptors derive from a woman between 50 and 59 years old with alopecia areata. Some clones in this sample may be carry-over from other donors' samples.

The chain has TRBV20-1 and TRBJ1-1; D gene unclear. Trimming stripped 2 bases from V and 2 bases from J, with 12 bases between. The germline CDR1 and CDR2 sequences are DFQATT and SNEGSKA (reference sequence). The CDR3 extends over 14 amino acids. This chain's CDR3 is CSARLGMLNTEAFF. DNA of the CDR3: TGCAGTGCTAGATTAGGAATGCTTAACACTGAAGCTTTCTTT.

The CDR3 protein is CSASIGTSIAYEQYF. CDR3 DNA: TGCAGTGCTAGTATCGGGACTAGTATTGCGTACGAGCAGTACTTC. The chain employs TRBV20-1 and TRBJ2-7; 8 nucleotides line up with TRBD2. The CDR3 has 15 amino acids. Germline-derived CDR1 and CDR2 are DFQATT and SNEGSKA (reference sequence). The ends lost 3 bases at V and 4 bases at J; junction bases unmatched: 11.

The rearrangement uses TRBV29-1 and TRBJ2-7; TRBD2 matches at 9 bases. The germline V gene has CDR1 SQVTM and CDR2 ANQGSEA. The CDR3 sequence is 15 residues long. The V segment lost 0 bases and the J segment 1 base; nucleotides outside the gene matches: 4. The CDR3 DNA is TGCAGCGTTGAAGATCCTAGCGGGATATCCTACGAGCAGTACTTC. Translated, it gives CSVEDPSGISYEQYF.

This chain uses TRBV18 with TRBJ1-1; 12 bases match TRBD1. The length of the CDR3 is 15 residues. The V gene end was trimmed by 5 bases and the J gene end by 4 bases; junction bases not matched to a gene: 5. Germline V gene sequence: CDR1 KGHSH, CDR2 LQKENI. CDR3 sequence: CASSRGQGAGTEAFF. The CDR3 nucleotides read TGTGCCAGCTCAAGGGGACAGGGGGCGGGCACTGAAGCTTTCTTT.

This clonotype has a count of ten or more. V usage is TRBV5-1 and J usage is TRBJ2-1, with 7 nucleotides matching TRBD1. V was pared by 0 bases and J by 3 bases, with 12 bases of the junction left unmatched. This CDR3 is built from 18 residues. Germline CDR1 and CDR2: SGHRS and YFSETQ. The CDR3 spells CASSLAGTPGGNYNEQFF. CDR3 DNA sequence: TGCGCCAGCAGCTTGGCCGGGACGCCAGGGGGAAACTACAATGAGCAGTTCTTC.

This clonotype was counted only a few times. This sequence joins TRBV5-5 and TRBJ2-2, with 7 bases aligning to TRBD2. Trimming removed 4 bases from V and 5 bases from J; junction bases left unmatched: 8. Germline loops: CDR1 SGHKS, CDR2 YYEKEE (reference sequence). The CDR3 sequence is 15 residues long. The CDR3: CASSVHAGVTGELFF. CDR3 DNA: TGTGCCAGCAGCGTACATGCGGGAGTGACCGGGGAGCTGTTTTTT.

This chain connects TRBV20-1 to TRBJ1-4; D gene uncertain. Per the germline V gene, CDR1 is DFQATT and CDR2 is SNEGSKA (reference sequence). The CDR3 sequence is 13 residues long. V gave up 1 base and J gave up 7 bases, with 10 bases separating them. Here the CDR3 DNA reads TGCAGTGCTAGAGTTGGAGCTACTGAAAAACTGTTTTTT. Amino acids: CSARVGATEKLFF.

About this clonotype: Sequence at one end of the junction differs from germline and may be a read error. The chain links TRBV6-6 to TRBJ2-7; 8 positions agree with TRBD1. This CDR3 is built from 13 residues. Germline CDR1 reads MNHNY; CDR2 reads SVGAGI (reference sequence). The CDR3 here is CASTYVQGGEQYF. CDR3 DNA sequence: TGTGCCAGCACTTACGTACAGGGGGGCGAGCAGTACTTC.